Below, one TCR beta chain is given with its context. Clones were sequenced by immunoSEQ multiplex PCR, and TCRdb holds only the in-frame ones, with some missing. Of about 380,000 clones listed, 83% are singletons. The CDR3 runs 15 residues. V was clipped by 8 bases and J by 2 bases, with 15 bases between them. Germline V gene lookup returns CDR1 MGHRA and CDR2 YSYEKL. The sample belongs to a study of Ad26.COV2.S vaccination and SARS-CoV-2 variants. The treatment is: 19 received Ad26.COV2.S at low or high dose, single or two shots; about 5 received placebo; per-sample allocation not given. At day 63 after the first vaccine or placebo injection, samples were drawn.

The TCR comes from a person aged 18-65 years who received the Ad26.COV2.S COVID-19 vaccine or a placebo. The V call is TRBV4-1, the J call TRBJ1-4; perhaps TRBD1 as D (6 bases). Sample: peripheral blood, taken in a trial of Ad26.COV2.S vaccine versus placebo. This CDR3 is CASFPLGGTNEKLFF. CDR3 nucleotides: TGCGCCAGCTTCCCCTTAGGGGGGACTAATGAAAAACTGTTTTTT.